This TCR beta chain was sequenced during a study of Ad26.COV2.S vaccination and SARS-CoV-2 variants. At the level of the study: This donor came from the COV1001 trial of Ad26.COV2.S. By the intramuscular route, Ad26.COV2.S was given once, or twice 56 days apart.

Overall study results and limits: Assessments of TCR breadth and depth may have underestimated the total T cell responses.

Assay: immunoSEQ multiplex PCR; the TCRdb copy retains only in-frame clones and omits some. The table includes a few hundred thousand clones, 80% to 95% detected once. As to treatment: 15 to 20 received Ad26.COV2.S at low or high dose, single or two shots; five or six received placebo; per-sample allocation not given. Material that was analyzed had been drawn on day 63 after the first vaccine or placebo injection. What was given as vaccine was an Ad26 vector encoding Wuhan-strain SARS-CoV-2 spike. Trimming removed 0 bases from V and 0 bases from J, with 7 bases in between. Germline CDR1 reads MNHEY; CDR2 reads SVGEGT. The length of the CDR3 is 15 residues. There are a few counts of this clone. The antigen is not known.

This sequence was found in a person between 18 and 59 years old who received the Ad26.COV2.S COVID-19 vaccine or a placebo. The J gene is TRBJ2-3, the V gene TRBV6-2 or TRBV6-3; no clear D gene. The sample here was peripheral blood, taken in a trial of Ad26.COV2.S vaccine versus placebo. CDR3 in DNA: TGTGCCAGCAGTTACTCGATATTGAGCACAGATACGCAGTATTTT. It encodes CASSYSILSTDTQYF.